This T cell receptor beta chain came from a study of brain T cells in children with intractable seizures. V lost 1 base and J 10 bases, leaving 10 bases between the germline ends. Germline V CDR1 and CDR2: MDHEN, SYDVKM. This CDR3 region has 12 residues. The count of this clone is one. Profiled with immunoSEQ multiplex PCR; TCRdb holds only in-frame clones, not every one. This table holds about 110,000 clones, 90% to 95% found once. The V gene is TRBV28, the J gene TRBJ1-1; D is ambiguous. The source of this sequence is a boy under two years old with hemimegalencephaly and intractable seizures. The specimen comprised peripheral blood, sampled at surgery. The CDR3 sequence: CASSLSDRGAFF. CDR3 bases: TGTGCCAGCAGTTTATCCGACCGGGGAGCTTTCTTT.